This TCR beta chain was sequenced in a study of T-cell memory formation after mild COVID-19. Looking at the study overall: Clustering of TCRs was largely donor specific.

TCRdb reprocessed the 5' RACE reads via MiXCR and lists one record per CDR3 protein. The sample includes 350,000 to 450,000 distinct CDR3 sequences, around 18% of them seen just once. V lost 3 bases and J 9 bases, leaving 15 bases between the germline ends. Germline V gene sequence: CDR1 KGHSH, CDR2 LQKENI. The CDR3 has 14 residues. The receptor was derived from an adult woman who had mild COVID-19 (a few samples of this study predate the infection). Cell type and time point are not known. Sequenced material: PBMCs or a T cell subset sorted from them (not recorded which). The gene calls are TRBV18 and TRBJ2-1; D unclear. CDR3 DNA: TGTGCCAGCTCACCCCTCCCTGACACCATTGAGCAGTTCTTC. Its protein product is CASSPLPDTIEQFF.